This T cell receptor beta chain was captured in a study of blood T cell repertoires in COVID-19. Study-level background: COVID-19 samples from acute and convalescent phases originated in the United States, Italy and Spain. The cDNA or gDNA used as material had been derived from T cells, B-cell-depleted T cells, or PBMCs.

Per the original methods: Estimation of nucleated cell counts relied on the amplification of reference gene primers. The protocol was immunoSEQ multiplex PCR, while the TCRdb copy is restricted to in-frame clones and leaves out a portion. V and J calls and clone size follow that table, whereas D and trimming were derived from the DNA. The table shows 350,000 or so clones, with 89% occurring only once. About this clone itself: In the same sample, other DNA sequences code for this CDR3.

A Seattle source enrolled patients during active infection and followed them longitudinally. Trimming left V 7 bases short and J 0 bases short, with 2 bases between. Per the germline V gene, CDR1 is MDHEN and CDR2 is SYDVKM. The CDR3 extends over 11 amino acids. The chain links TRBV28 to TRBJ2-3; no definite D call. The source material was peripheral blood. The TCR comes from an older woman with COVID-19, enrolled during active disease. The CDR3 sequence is CASTSTDTQYF. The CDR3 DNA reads TGTGCCAGCACTAGCACAGATACGCAGTATTTT.